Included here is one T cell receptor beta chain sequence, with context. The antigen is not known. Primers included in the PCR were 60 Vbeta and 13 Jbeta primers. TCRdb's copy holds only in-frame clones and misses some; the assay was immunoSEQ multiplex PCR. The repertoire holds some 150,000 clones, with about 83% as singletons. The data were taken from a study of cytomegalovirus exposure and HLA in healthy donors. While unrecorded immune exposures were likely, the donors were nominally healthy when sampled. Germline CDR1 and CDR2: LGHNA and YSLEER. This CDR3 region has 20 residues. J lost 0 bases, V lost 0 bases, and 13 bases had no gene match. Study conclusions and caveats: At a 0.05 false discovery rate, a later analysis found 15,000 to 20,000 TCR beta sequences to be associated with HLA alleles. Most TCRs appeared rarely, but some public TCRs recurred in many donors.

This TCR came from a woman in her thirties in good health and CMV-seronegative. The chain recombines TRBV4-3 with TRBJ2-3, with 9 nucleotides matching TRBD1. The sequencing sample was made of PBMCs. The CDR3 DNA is TGCGCCAGCAGCCAAGATTCCCCCACCTCGGGACAGGGTAGCACAGATACGCAGTATTTT. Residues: CASSQDSPTSGQGSTDTQYF.